This TCR beta chain originates from a study of cytomegalovirus exposure and HLA in healthy donors. At the level of the study: It was reported in a later analysis that the approximately 120 validation repertoires used the same platform as the 550 to 800 first-cohort repertoires. Regarding the study as a whole: 164 TCR beta chains were listed as cytomegalovirus-associated.

Produced via immunoSEQ multiplex PCR; TCRdb's table is partial and in-frame only. The data show 95,000 to 150,000 clones, with 88% seen just once and about 6% held by the top ten. Notes on this clone: Antigen: not known.

This receptor was identified in a woman aged 18-30 years in good health and CMV-seropositive. Sequencing was carried out using PBMCs.

The CDR3 DNA sequence: TGCGCCAGCAGCCAAGAAGCGGGAGGGATAGGGAATGAGCAGTTCTTC. Amino acids: CASSQEAGGIGNEQFF. This chain uses TRBV4-3 with TRBJ2-1, with 10 positions matching TRBD2. The length of the CDR3 is 16 residues. After removal of 0 bases from V and 7 bases from J, the junction contained 6 bases not matched to a gene. The V gene's germline CDR1 is LGHNA and CDR2 YSLEER.